Presented here are 27 T cell receptor beta chains from one specimen sequenced in a study of cytomegalovirus exposure and HLA in healthy donors. Assay: immunoSEQ multiplex PCR; the TCRdb copy retains only in-frame clones and omits some. This sample has 300,000 to 450,000 clones, with roughly 90% found just once. Sequencing was carried out using PBMCs. These TCRs come from a young woman in good health and CMV-seronegative.

The chain combines TRBV5-5 with TRBJ2-7; 12 bases are shared with TRBD1. The CDR3 has 17 amino acids. J was trimmed by 7 bases and V by 2 bases; bases with no gene match: 13. Germline-derived CDR1 and CDR2 are SGHKS and YYEKEE (reference sequence). The DNA of the CDR3 is TGTGCCAGCAGCTTTTCCCCCGGGACAGGGGGCGCGAGGGAGCAGTACTTC. It specifies CASSFSPGTGGAREQYF.

This clone was observed once. The chain carries TRBV2 and TRBJ1-2; D is unclear. Germline values: CDR1 SNHLY, CDR2 FYNNEI. CDR3 length equals 14 residues. Trimming pared 6 bases from V and 0 bases from J, leaving 11 bases between. CDR3 nucleotide sequence: TGTGCCAGCAGGGGTGACGGGGCTAACTATGGCTACACCTTC. Its protein is CASRGDGANYGYTF.

The chain recombines TRBV6-4 with TRBJ1-6; D might be TRBD1 (5 bases). Per the germline V gene, CDR1 is MRHNA and CDR2 is SNTAGT. Trimming shortened V by 6 bases and J by 7 bases, and 13 bases separated the two germline ends. The CDR3 covers 14 residues. The CDR3 loop reads CASSRGTDNSPLHF. The CDR3 nucleotides are TGTGCCAGCAGCCGCGGGACCGACAATTCACCCCTCCACTTT.

The V call is TRBV14, the J call TRBJ1-3; a weak D match, TRBD1 (6 bases). V lost 0 bases and J lost 3, with 12 bases in between. The CDR3 is 16 residues long. Germline CDR1 SGHDN, CDR2 FVKESK. The DNA for the CDR3 is TGTGCCAGCAGCCAAGAAGGACAGCCATTTGGAAACACCATATATTTT. Encoded protein: CASSQEGQPFGNTIYF. Drawing the rest from reference TRBV14 and TRBJ1-3, the complete variable domain is EAGVTQFPSHSVIEKGQTVTLRCDPISGHDNLYWYRRVMGKEIKFLLHFVKESKQDESGMPNNRFLAERTGGTYSTLKVQPAELEDSGVYFCASSQEGQPFGNTIYFGEGSWLTVV.

The chain has TRBV29-1 and TRBJ2-7; D is uncertain. The V end lost 6 bases, the J end lost 5 bases, and 14 bases lay between the germline ends. CDR3 size: 12 residues. CDR1 is SQVTM, CDR2 ANQGSEA, per germline. The CDR3 region is CSVAPGPNEQYF. The CDR3, as DNA: TGCAGCGTGGCCCCGGGTCCCAACGAGCAGTACTTC.

V is TRBV7-3 and J is TRBJ2-3; D uncertain. Trimming stripped 5 bases from V and 0 bases from J, with 6 bases between. CDR1 is SGHTA and CDR2 is FQGTGA in the germline V gene. The CDR3 totals 13 residues. The CDR3 sequence is CASSIQSTDTQYF. In DNA form, the CDR3 reads TGTGCCAGCAGCATACAGAGCACAGATACGCAGTATTTT.

The chain uses TRBV28 and TRBJ2-1, with TRBD1 identical over 8 bases. The CDR3 consists of 17 residues. Per the germline V gene, CDR1 is MDHEN and CDR2 is SYDVKM. J gave up 9 bases and V 7 bases, and 20 bases lay outside the gene matches. CDR3 in amino acids: CASTSGGAGGRSGEQFF. The CDR3 region has the DNA TGTGCCAGCACCTCAGGGGGCGCAGGGGGCAGGTCTGGTGAGCAGTTCTTC.

V gene TRBV6-1 combines with J gene TRBJ1-2; no definite D call. Germline assignment: CDR1 MNHNS and CDR2 SASEGT. The length of the CDR3 is 14 residues. V lost 0 bases to trimming and J lost 6 bases, with 11 bases between them. The CDR3 loop reads CASSEANRRDGYTF. In nucleotides, the CDR3 is TGTGCCAGCAGTGAAGCGAATCGTCGGGATGGCTACACCTTC.

V is TRBV7-9 and J is TRBJ2-3; D perhaps matches TRBD2 (5 bases). Trimming pared 1 base from V and 3 bases from J, leaving 14 bases between. CDR1 is SEHNR, CDR2 FQNEAQ, per germline (reference sequence). CDR3 length: 16 amino acids. The CDR3 sequence is CASSLVVGAPTDTQYF. CDR3 nucleotides: TGTGCCAGCAGCTTAGTAGTGGGAGCCCCAACAGATACGCAGTATTTT.

This clone was counted only a few times. The rearrangement links TRBV5-4 to TRBJ2-7; D unclear. The CDR3 runs 12 residues. Germline V gene lookup returns CDR1 SGHNT and CDR2 YYREEE (reference sequence). V was trimmed by 2 bases and J by 3 bases, leaving 6 bases between them. In nucleotides, the CDR3 is TGTGCCAGCAGCTTAGACTTCTACGAGCAGTACTTC. It is translated as CASSLDFYEQYF.

J is TRBJ1-2 and V is TRBV28; 11 bases agree with TRBD1. This CDR3 comprises 17 residues. Germline CDR1 is MDHEN and CDR2 is SYDVKM. J gave up 4 bases and V 5 bases, and 12 bases lay outside the gene matches. CDR3 loop: CASSHLPGTGGRYGYTF. CDR3 bases: TGTGCCAGCAGTCACCTTCCGGGGACAGGGGGACGCTATGGCTACACCTTC.

The rearrangement links TRBV7-2 to TRBJ1-2; a weak D match, TRBD1 (5 bases). Germline CDR1 and CDR2: SGHTA and FQGNSA. This CDR3 contains 13 residues. V dropped 5 bases and J dropped 3 bases, with 10 bases sitting between them. The CDR3 nucleotides read TGTGCCAGCAGCCCAGACAGTTACTATGGCTACACCTTC. This gives the protein CASSPDSYYGYTF.

The chain couples TRBV9 to TRBJ2-5, with D perhaps TRBD2 (5 bases). Per germline, CDR1 SGDLS and CDR2 YYNGEE. Between the trimmed V and J ends, which lost 0 bases and 1 base, there was a span of 7 bases. The length of the CDR3 is 14 residues. CDR3 in amino acids: CASSVESGQETQYF. CDR3 nucleotides: TGTGCCAGCAGCGTAGAAAGCGGCCAAGAGACCCAGTACTTC.

A single count supports this clone. V and J are TRBV30 and TRBJ2-6; no reliable D call. V was trimmed by 4 bases and J by 0 bases, leaving 16 bases between them. In germline, CDR1 is GTSNPN, CDR2 SVGIG (reference sequence). This CDR3 contains 17 residues. CDR3 DNA: TGTGCCTGGACCCCATGGCAGGCCGTCTCTGGGGCCAACGTCCTGACTTTC. Protein: CAWTPWQAVSGANVLTF.

V usage is TRBV6-5 and J usage is TRBJ2-1, with a possible D match to TRBD2 (5 bases). The germline V and J ends were trimmed by 6 bases and 2 bases, with 11 bases remaining between them. CDR1 and CDR2 (germline): MNHEY, SVGAGI. The CDR3 length is 14 residues. CDR3 region: CASRRAGAYNEQFF. The CDR3 nucleotides are TGTGCCAGCAGGAGGGCCGGAGCCTACAATGAGCAGTTCTTC.

This rearrangement joins TRBV28 to TRBJ2-3, with 9 bases fitting TRBD1. V trimming: 5 bases; J trimming: 3 bases; junction bases outside the gene matches: 6. The V gene's germline CDR1 is MDHEN and CDR2 SYDVKM. The CDR3 has 15 amino acids. Here the CDR3 reads CASSQPGQGTDTQYF. The CDR3 nucleotides are TGTGCCAGCAGTCAACCTGGACAGGGGACAGATACGCAGTATTTT.

The rearrangement links TRBV2 to TRBJ2-5; 9 bases are a match to TRBD1. With 7 bases clipped from V and 5 bases from J, the junction kept 11 bases outside the gene matches. The CDR3 loop spans 15 amino acids. Germline-derived CDR1 and CDR2 are SNHLY and FYNNEI. The CDR3 loop reads CASNRGPPLGETQYF. CDR3 DNA sequence: TGTGCCAGCAACAGGGGGCCTCCTCTCGGGGAGACCCAGTACTTC.

The chain employs TRBV10-1 and TRBJ1-5, with TRBD1 matching over 9 bases. The CDR3 contains 20 residues. Germline assignment: CDR1 WNHNN and CDR2 SYGVQD (reference sequence). The V gene end was trimmed by 6 bases and the J gene end by 0 bases; junction bases not matched to a gene: 18. The chain's CDR3 is CASSPVAPGTGKYSNQPQHF. Here the CDR3 DNA reads TGCGCCAGCAGCCCAGTGGCCCCCGGGACAGGGAAATATAGCAATCAGCCCCAGCATTTT.

The chain carries TRBV27 and TRBJ2-7; D is perhaps TRBD2 (6 bases). CDR3 size: 13 residues. The V gene lost 4 bases and the J gene lost 3 bases, with 10 bases spanning the gap. Per germline, CDR1 MNHEY and CDR2 SMNVEV (reference sequence). The CDR3 nucleotides are TGTGCCAGCAGTTCCGGGGGTCACTACGAGCAGTACTTC. This translates into CASSSGGHYEQYF.

V and J are TRBV5-1 and TRBJ2-7, with 11 bases that match TRBD2. V was clipped by 3 bases and J by 2 bases; unmatched bases: 4. CDR3 length: 15 amino acids. Germline values: CDR1 SGHRS, CDR2 YFSETQ. The CDR3 region has the DNA TGCGCCAGCAGCTGGGCTAGCGGGGGGACCTACGAGCAGTACTTC. This codes for CASSWASGGTYEQYF.

This chain joins TRBV19 and TRBJ1-1; D not certain. The CDR3 consists of 16 residues. V was shortened by 2 bases and J by 1 base, with 14 bases between the two germline ends. The germline gives CDR1 LNHDA, CDR2 SQIVND (reference sequence). The CDR3, as DNA: TGTGCCAGTAGTATAAGTTCACGCGCCCCGAACACTGAAGCTTTCTTT. It yields the protein CASSISSRAPNTEAFF. Looking up the rest from reference TRBV19 and TRBJ1-1 gives the full variable domain: DGGITQSPKYLFRKEGQNVTLSCEQNLNHDAMYWYRQDPGQGLRLIYYSQIVNDFQKGDIAEGYSVSREKKESFPLTVTSAQKNPTAFYLCASSISSRAPNTEAFFGQGTRLTVV.

The chain joins TRBV4-2 to TRBJ2-5; 8 bases map to TRBD2. The CDR3 sequence is 16 residues long. J gave up 4 bases and V 2 bases, and 9 bases lay outside the gene matches. Germline V CDR1 and CDR2: LGHNA, YNFKEQ. CDR3 nucleotides: TGTGCCAGCAGCCAATACGGGACTAGAATGTCAGAGACCCAGTACTTC. Translating it yields CASSQYGTRMSETQYF.

The chain joins TRBV27 to TRBJ2-3, with 11 bases identical to TRBD1. This CDR3 has 19 residues. Trimming at V came to 8 bases and at J to 3 bases, leaving 19 bases not matched to a gene. Germline V gives CDR1 MNHEY, CDR2 SMNVEV (reference sequence). The CDR3 here is CASRMGPGQGAFRTDTQYF. The CDR3 DNA is TGTGCCAGCCGTATGGGCCCCGGACAGGGGGCTTTTAGGACAGATACGCAGTATTTT.

This clone appeared a single time. The chain carries TRBV19 and TRBJ1-2; D unresolved. The CDR3 has 12 residues. Trimming removed 10 bases from V and 6 bases from J, with 15 bases in between. Germline CDR1 reads LNHDA; CDR2 reads SQIVND (reference sequence). The CDR3: CATREFRNGYTF. The CDR3 bases are TGTGCCACGCGGGAGTTTCGGAATGGCTACACCTTC.

The genes are TRBV9 and TRBJ1-1, with TRBD1 matching 7 bases. J lost 2 bases, V lost 4 bases, and 8 bases had no gene match. The germline gives CDR1 SGDLS, CDR2 YYNGEE. CDR3 length equals 15 residues. For the CDR3, the DNA is TGTGCCAGCAGCATAAAGACAGGGACAAACACTGAAGCTTTCTTT. Encoded protein: CASSIKTGTNTEAFF.

The chain combines TRBV5-1 with TRBJ2-2; D perhaps matches TRBD1 (6 bases). Looked up from germline, CDR1 is SGHRS and CDR2 is YFSETQ. This CDR3 is built from 16 residues. Trimming stripped 4 bases from V and 5 bases from J, with 18 bases between. CDR3 DNA: TGCGCCAGCAGCCCGCTAGTCAGGGGTCGGACCGGGGAGCTGTTTTTT. The encoded protein is CASSPLVRGRTGELFF.

The J gene is TRBJ2-1, the V gene TRBV10-3; 8 nucleotides match TRBD1. The ends lost 4 bases at V and 4 bases at J; junction bases unmatched: 9. The CDR3 runs to 16 residues. Germline V gives CDR1 ENHRY, CDR2 SYGVKD. The CDR3: CAISVADRERYNEQFF. CDR3 DNA: TGTGCCATCAGTGTTGCGGACAGGGAAAGGTACAATGAGCAGTTCTTC.